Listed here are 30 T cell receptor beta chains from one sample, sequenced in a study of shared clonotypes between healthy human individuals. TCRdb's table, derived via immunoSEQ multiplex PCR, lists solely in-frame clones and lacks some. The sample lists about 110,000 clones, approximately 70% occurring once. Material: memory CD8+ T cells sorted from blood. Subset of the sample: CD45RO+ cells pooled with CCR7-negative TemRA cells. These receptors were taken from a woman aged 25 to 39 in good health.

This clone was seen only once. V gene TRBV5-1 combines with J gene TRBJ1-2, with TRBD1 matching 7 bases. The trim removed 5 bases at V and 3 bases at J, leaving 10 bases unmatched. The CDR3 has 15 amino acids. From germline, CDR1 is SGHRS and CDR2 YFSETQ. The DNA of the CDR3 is TGCGCCAGCAGTTTAACAGGGGAGGGGTACTATGGCTACACCTTC. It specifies CASSLTGEGYYGYTF.

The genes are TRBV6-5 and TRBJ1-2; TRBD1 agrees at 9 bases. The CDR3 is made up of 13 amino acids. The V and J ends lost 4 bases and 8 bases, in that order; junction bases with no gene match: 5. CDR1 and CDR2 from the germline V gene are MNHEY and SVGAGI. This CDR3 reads CASSLQGAGGYTF. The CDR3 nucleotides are TGTGCCAGCAGTTTACAGGGGGCCGGCGGCTACACCTTC.

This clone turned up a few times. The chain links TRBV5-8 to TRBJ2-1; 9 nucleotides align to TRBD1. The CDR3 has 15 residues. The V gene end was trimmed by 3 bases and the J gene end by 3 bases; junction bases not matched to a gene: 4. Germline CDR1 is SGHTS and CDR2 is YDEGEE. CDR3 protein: CASSSGTGSYNEQFF. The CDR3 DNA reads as TGTGCCAGCAGCTCCGGGACAGGGAGCTACAATGAGCAGTTCTTC.

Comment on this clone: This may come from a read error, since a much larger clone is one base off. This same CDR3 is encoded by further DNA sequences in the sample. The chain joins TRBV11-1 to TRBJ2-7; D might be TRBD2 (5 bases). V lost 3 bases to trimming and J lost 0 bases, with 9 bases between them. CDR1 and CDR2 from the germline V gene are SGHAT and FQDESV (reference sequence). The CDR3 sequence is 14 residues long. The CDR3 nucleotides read TGTGCCAGCAGCTTCCAGAGGGACTCCTACGAGCAGTACTTC. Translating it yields CASSFQRDSYEQYF.

The CDR3 protein is CASSYSISKGNQPQHF. The CDR3 DNA reads TGTGCCAGCAGTTACTCGATCTCAAAAGGGAATCAGCCCCAGCATTTT. The rearrangement joins TRBV6-6 to TRBJ1-5, with D unresolved. Trimming removed 0 bases from V and 4 bases from J, with 13 bases in between. This CDR3 is built from 16 residues. Germline V gives CDR1 MNHNY, CDR2 SVGAGI (reference sequence).

The CDR3 loop is CASGSGGGSSYEQYF. The CDR3 DNA sequence: TGTGCCAGCGGTAGCGGGGGGGGAAGCTCCTACGAGCAGTACTTC. The rearrangement links TRBV5-4 to TRBJ2-7; 11 bases match TRBD2. The CDR3 spans 15 residues. The ends lost 7 bases at V and 0 bases at J; junction bases unmatched: 6. The germline gives CDR1 SGHNT, CDR2 YYREEE (reference sequence).

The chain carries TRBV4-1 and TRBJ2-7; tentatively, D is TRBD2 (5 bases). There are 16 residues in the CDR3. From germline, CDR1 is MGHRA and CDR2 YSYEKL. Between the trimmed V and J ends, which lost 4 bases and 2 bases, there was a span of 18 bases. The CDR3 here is CASSLSGGTPTYEQYF. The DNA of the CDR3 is TGCGCCAGCAGCCTCTCCGGAGGCACCCCGACCTACGAGCAGTACTTC.

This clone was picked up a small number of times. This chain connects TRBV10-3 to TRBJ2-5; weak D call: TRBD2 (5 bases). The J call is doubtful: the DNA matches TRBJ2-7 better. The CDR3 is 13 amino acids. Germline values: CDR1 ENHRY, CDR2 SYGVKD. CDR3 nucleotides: TGTGCCATCCTAGGCGAGGGAGCCTACGAGCAGTACTTC. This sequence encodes CAILGEGAYEQYF.

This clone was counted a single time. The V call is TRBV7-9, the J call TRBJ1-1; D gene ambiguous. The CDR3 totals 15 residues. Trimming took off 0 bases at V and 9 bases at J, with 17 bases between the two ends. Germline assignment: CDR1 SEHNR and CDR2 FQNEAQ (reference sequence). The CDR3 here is CASSLAVRRSLKAFF. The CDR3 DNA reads TGTGCCAGCAGCTTAGCGGTCAGGAGATCCTTGAAAGCTTTCTTT.

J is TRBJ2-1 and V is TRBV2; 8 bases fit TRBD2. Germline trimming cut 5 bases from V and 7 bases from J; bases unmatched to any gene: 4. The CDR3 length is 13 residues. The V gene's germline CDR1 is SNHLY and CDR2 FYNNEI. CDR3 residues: CASSTAGANEQFF. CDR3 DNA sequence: TGTGCCAGCAGTACAGCGGGGGCAAATGAGCAGTTCTTC.

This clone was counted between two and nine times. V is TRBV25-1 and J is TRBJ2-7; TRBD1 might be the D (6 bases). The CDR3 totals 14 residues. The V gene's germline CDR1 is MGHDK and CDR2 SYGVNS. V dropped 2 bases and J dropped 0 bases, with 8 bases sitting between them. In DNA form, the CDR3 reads TGTGCCAGCAGTGAAGGGGACAACTCCTACGAGCAGTACTTC. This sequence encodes CASSEGDNSYEQYF.

The CDR3 reads CASSEALGGSTDTQYF. In DNA, the CDR3 is TGTGCCAGCAGTGAAGCGCTAGGGGGTAGCACAGATACGCAGTATTTT. The V and J genes are TRBV6-1 and TRBJ2-3; TRBD1 might be the D (6 bases). V dropped 0 bases and J dropped 0 bases, with 10 bases sitting between them. Per germline, CDR1 MNHNS and CDR2 SASEGT. CDR3 length: 16 amino acids.

CDR3 sequence reads: CASSSDAEQYF. The CDR3 DNA reads as TGTGCCAGCAGCTCCGACGCTGAGCAGTACTTC. The rearrangement joins TRBV5-4 to TRBJ2-7, with D unresolved. The CDR3 runs 11 residues. Germline CDR1 and CDR2: SGHNT and YYREEE (reference sequence). Trimming left V 3 bases short and J 7 bases short, with 8 bases between.

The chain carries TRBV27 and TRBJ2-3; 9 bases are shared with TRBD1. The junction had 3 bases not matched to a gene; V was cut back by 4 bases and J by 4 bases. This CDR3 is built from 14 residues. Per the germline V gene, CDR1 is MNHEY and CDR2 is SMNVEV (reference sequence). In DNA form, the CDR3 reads TGTGCCAGCAGTTCTAGACAGGGGGCAGATACGCAGTATTTT. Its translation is CASSSRQGADTQYF.

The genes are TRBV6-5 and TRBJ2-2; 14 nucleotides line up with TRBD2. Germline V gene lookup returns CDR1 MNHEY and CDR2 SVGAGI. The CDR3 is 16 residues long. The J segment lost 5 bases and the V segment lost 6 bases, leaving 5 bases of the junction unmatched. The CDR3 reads CASRYGTSGRTGELFF. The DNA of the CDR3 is TGTGCCAGCAGATACGGGACTAGCGGGAGAACCGGGGAGCTGTTTTTT.

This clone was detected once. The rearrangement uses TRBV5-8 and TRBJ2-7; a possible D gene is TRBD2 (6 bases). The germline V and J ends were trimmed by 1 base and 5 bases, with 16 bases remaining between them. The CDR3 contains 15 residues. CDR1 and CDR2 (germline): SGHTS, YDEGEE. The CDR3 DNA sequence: TGTGCCAGCAGCTTGTTTCTTTTGGAGGGCGACGAGCAGTACTTC. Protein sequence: CASSLFLLEGDEQYF. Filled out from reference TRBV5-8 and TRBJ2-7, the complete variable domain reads EAGVTQSPTHLIKTRGQQATLRCSPISGHTSVYWYQQALGLGLQFLLWYDEGEERNRGNFPPRFSGRQFPNYSSELNVNALELEDSALYLCASSLFLLEGDEQYFGPGTRLTVT.

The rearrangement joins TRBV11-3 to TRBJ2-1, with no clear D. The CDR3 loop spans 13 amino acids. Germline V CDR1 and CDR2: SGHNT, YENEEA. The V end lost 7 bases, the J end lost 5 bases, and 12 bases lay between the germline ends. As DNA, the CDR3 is TGTGCCAGCACTATAGGCCCGAACAATGAGCAGTTCTTC. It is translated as CASTIGPNNEQFF. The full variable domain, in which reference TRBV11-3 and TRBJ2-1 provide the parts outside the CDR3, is EAGVVQSPRYKIIEKKQPVAFWCNPISGHNTLYWYLQNLGQGPELLIRYENEEAVDDSQLPKDRFSAERLKGVDSTLKIQPAELGDSAVYLCASTIGPNNEQFFGPGTRLTVL.

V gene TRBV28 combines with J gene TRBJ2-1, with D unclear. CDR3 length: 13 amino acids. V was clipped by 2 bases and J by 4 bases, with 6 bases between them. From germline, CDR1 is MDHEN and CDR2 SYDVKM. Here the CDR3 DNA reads TGTGCCAGCAGTTTAGGCAGGTACAATGAGCAGTTCTTC. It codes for CASSLGRYNEQFF.

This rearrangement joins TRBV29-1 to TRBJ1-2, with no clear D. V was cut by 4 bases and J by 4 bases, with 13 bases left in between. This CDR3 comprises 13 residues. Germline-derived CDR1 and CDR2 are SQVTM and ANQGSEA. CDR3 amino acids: CSVADGAIYGYTF. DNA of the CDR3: TGCAGCGTTGCGGACGGAGCCATCTATGGCTACACCTTC.

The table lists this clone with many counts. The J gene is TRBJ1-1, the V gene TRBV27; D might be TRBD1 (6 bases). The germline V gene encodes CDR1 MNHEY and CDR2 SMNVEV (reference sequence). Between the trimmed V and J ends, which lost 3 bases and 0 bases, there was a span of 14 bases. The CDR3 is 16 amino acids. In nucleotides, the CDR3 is TGTGCCAGCAGTTTTGAAAGAGGGGGATTGAACACTGAAGCTTTCTTT. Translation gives CASSFERGGLNTEAFF.

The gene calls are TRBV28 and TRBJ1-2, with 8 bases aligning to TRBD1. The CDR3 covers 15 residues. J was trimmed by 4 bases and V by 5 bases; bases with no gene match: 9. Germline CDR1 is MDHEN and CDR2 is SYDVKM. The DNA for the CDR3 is TGTGCCAGCAGTCCGGACAGGGCAGGAGTCTATGGCTACACCTTC. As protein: CASSPDRAGVYGYTF.

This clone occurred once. CDR3 residues: CASRDWRQGRYEQYF. CDR3 in DNA: TGTGCCAGCAGAGATTGGCGACAGGGGCGGTACGAGCAGTACTTC. The chain carries TRBV27 and TRBJ2-7, with 8 bases matching TRBD1. V lost 6 bases, J lost 4 bases, and 11 bases stayed unmatched. CDR1 MNHEY and CDR2 SMNVEV come from the germline V gene (reference sequence). The CDR3 totals 15 residues.

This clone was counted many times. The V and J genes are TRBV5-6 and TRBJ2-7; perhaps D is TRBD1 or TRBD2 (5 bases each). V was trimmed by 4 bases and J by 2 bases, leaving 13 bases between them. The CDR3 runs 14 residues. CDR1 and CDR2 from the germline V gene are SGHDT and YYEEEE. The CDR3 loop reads CASSNRDGTYEQYF. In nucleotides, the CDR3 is TGTGCCAGCAGCAACCGGGACGGGACCTACGAGCAGTACTTC.

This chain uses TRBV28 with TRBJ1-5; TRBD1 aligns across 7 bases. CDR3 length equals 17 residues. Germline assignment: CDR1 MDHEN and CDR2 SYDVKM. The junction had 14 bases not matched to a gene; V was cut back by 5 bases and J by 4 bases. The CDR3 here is CASSRYRGRMANQPQHF. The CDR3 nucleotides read TGTGCCAGCAGTCGATACAGGGGTAGGATGGCGAATCAGCCCCAGCATTTT.

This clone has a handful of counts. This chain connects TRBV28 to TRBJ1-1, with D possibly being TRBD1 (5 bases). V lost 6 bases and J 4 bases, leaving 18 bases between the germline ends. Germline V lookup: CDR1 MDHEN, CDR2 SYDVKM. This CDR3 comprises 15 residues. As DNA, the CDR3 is TGTGCCAGCAGGGCCCTTGCGAGGGGAGGCACTGAAGCTTTCTTT. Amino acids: CASRALARGGTEAFF.

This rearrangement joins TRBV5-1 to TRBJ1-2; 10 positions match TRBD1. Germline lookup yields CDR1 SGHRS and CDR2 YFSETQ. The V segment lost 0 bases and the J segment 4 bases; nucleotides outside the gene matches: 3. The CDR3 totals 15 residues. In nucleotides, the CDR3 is TGCGCCAGCAGCTTGGGGGACAGGGGCTCCTATGGCTACACCTTC. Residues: CASSLGDRGSYGYTF.

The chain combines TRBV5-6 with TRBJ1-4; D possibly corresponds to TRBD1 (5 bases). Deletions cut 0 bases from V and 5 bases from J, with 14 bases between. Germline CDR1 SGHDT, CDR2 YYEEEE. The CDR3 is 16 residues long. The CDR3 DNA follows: TGTGCCAGCAGCTTGGGACCTACAGGTCCCAATGAAAAACTGTTTTTT. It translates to CASSLGPTGPNEKLFF.

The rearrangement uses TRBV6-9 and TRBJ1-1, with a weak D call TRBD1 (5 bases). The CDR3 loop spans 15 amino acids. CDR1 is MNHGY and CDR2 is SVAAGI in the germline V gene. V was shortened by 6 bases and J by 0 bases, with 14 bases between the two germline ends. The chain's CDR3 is CASSLDRVLNTEAFF. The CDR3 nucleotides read TGTGCCAGCAGCCTAGACAGAGTTTTGAACACTGAAGCTTTCTTT.

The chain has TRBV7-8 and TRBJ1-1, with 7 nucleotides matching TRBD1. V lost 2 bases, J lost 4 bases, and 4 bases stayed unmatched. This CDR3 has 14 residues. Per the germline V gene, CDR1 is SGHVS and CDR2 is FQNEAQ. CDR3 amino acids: CASSLQGVGTEAFF. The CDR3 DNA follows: TGTGCCAGCAGCTTACAGGGGGTTGGCACTGAAGCTTTCTTT.

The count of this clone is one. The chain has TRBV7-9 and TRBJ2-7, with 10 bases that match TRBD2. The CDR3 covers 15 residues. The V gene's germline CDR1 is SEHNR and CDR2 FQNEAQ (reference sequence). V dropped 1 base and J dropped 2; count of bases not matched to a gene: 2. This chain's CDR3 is CASSLGGTSAYEQYF. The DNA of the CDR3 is TGTGCCAGCAGCTTAGGAGGGACTAGCGCCTACGAGCAGTACTTC.